These 10 T cell receptor beta chains came from one sample sequenced in a study of shared clonotypes between healthy human individuals. Only in-frame clones appear in the TCRdb table, and some are missing; sequencing was by immunoSEQ multiplex PCR. Among some 240,000 clones listed, approximately 65% were seen once. Sequenced sample: memory CD4+ T cells sorted from blood. Sample subset: CD45RA-negative fraction. The receptor set was obtained from a man aged 30-40 years in good health.

V usage is TRBV15 and J usage is TRBJ2-1; no definite D call. This CDR3 contains 13 residues. Germline CDR1 reads LNHNV; CDR2 reads YYDKDF (reference sequence). Trimming pared 0 bases from V and 7 bases from J, leaving 7 bases between. In DNA form, the CDR3 reads TGTGCCACCAGCAGAGATCATGCGAATGAGCAGTTCTTC. It is translated as CATSRDHANEQFF.

This sequence joins TRBV11-2 and TRBJ2-5; 10 bases are a match to TRBD2. V dropped 4 bases and J dropped 4; count of bases not matched to a gene: 3. The CDR3 runs to 14 residues. The V gene's germline CDR1 is SGHAT and CDR2 FQNNGV. The CDR3 region has the DNA TGTGCCAGCAGCTACCAGCGGGGGGGAGAGACCCAGTACTTC. This sequence encodes CASSYQRGGETQYF. The full variable domain, its missing parts supplied by reference TRBV11-2 and TRBJ2-5, is EAGVAQSPRYKIIEKRQSVAFWCNPISGHATLYWYQQILGQGPKLLIQFQNNGVVDDSQLPKDRFSAERLKGVDSTLKIQPAKLEDSAVYLCASSYQRGGETQYFGPGTRLLVL.

This clone has a handful of counts. The chain carries TRBV7-3 and TRBJ2-1; either TRBD1 or TRBD2 may supply D (5 bases each). CDR3 length equals 12 residues. V was trimmed by 4 bases and J by 12 bases, leaving 13 bases between them. Germline CDR1 reads SGHTA; CDR2 reads FQGTGA. CDR3 DNA sequence: TGTGCCAGCAGCTCTACCGAGGGACCGCAGTTCTTC. This gives the protein CASSSTEGPQFF.

This chain connects TRBV28 to TRBJ2-7; weak D call: TRBD1 (6 bases). The germline CDR1 and CDR2 sequences are MDHEN and SYDVKM. This CDR3 spans 16 amino acids. V was clipped by 3 bases and J by 1 base, with 16 bases between them. The CDR3 loop is CASSFYRVSSSYEQYF. The CDR3 nucleotides read TGTGCCAGCAGTTTCTACAGGGTATCCTCATCCTACGAGCAGTACTTC.

The chain recombines TRBV27 with TRBJ2-3; possible D gene TRBD2, 5 bases. V lost 4 bases to trimming and J lost 2 bases, with 13 bases between them. The CDR3 has 15 residues. Germline V gives CDR1 MNHEY, CDR2 SMNVEV (reference sequence). The CDR3 sequence: CASSSASWNTDTQYF. CDR3 bases: TGTGCCAGCAGTTCGGCTAGCTGGAACACAGATACGCAGTATTTT.

This chain uses TRBV7-8 with TRBJ1-1; the match to TRBD1 covers 7 bases. The CDR3 has 15 residues. The germline V gene has CDR1 SGHVS and CDR2 FQNEAQ. J was trimmed by 0 bases and V by 4 bases; bases with no gene match: 5. The CDR3: CASSSETGVNTEAFF. The CDR3 region has the DNA TGTGCCAGCAGCTCCGAAACAGGGGTGAACACTGAAGCTTTCTTT.

This clone has a count of ten or more. This chain connects TRBV7-8 to TRBJ1-5; D is unclear. V shed 5 bases and J shed 2 bases, with 16 bases lying between them. CDR1 SGHVS and CDR2 FQNEAQ come from the germline V gene. The CDR3 runs to 16 residues. CDR3 protein: CASSPLASHGNQPQHF. CDR3 nucleotide sequence: TGTGCCAGCAGCCCGCTGGCCAGCCATGGCAATCAGCCCCAGCATTTT. Variable domain in full (rest from reference TRBV7-8 and TRBJ1-5): GAGVSQSPRYKVAKRGQDVALRCDPISGHVSLFWYQQALGQGPEFLTYFQNEAQLDKSGLPSDRFFAERPEGSVSTLKIQRTQQEDSAVYLCASSPLASHGNQPQHFGDGTRLSIL.

The chain has TRBV5-1 and TRBJ2-7, with D tentatively TRBD1 or TRBD2 (5 bases each). CDR1 is SGHRS, CDR2 YFSETQ, per germline. The CDR3 extends over 14 amino acids. Trimming removed 4 bases at V and 6 bases at J, with 17 bases between. CDR3 amino acids: CASSGPGHPGEQYF. Here the CDR3 DNA reads TGCGCCAGCAGCGGGCCGGGGCACCCGGGCGAGCAGTACTTC.

This clone was seen more than once but under ten times. The J gene is TRBJ1-1, the V gene TRBV18; TRBD1 is a possible D gene (6 bases). The CDR3 spans 15 residues. CDR1 is KGHSH and CDR2 is LQKENI in the germline V gene. Trimming pared 4 bases from V and 6 bases from J, leaving 18 bases between. The CDR3 reads CASSREQGQLSEAFF. The CDR3 DNA follows: TGTGCCAGCTCACGCGAACAGGGCCAGTTGTCTGAAGCTTTCTTT.

V and J are TRBV2 and TRBJ1-3, with no clear D. Germline V gene data show CDR1 as SNHLY and CDR2 as FYNNEI. CDR3 length: 13 amino acids. V was shortened by 4 bases and J by 2 bases, with 6 bases between the two germline ends. In DNA form, the CDR3 reads TGTGCCAGCAGTGCGTGGCCTGGAAACACCATATATTTT. It specifies CASSAWPGNTIYF.